Below, 8 T cell receptor beta chains from the same sample are listed, as sequenced in a study of T cells in Graves' hyperthyroidism and ophthalmopathy (dated by TCRdb to about 2019). Library preparation used multiplex PCR. The sequencer was an Illumina HiSeq 2000. The TCR beta CDR3 regions were amplified from RNA transcripts. The first round of RT-PCR for the TCR CDR3 was performed with the HTBI primer set and the Qiagen OneStep RT-PCR kit. The raw public data were reprocessed by TCRdb itself: fastp quality trimming at Q25, MiXCR clonotype calling, in-frame beta chains only. Records with the same CDR3 protein are collapsed into one entry carrying the most frequent genes and DNA. The sample table lists 480,000 or so distinct CDR3 sequences, approximately 15% of them with a count of one. Around a sixth of the sample comes from the top ten. The sequenced sample consisted of blood. The receptors were sampled from a woman between 18 and 29 years old with Graves' hyperthyroidism.

This clonotype was counted many times. The chain joins TRBV2 to TRBJ2-3; D gene uncertain. V was trimmed by 1 base and J by 4 bases, leaving 9 bases between them. CDR1 and CDR2 (germline): SNHLY, FYNNEI. CDR3 size: 14 residues. The CDR3 region is CASSEEVGPDTQYF. The CDR3 DNA reads TGTGCCAGCAGTGAAGAAGTCGGTCCAGATACGCAGTATTTT.

This clonotype has a count of ten or more. The J gene is TRBJ2-2, the V gene TRBV12-3 or TRBV12-4; 8 bases agree with TRBD2. This CDR3 comprises 15 residues. V was pared by 7 bases and J by 4 bases, with 8 bases of the junction left unmatched. The CDR3, as DNA: TGTGCCAGCATCATAAGCGGGAGAGGCACCGGGGAGCTGTTTTTT. Encoded protein: CASIISGRGTGELFF.

In its sample, this clonotype was seen many times. The V call is TRBV14, the J call TRBJ2-5; D unclear. Trimming took 2 bases from V and 4 from J, leaving 14 bases between them. Germline-derived CDR1 and CDR2 are SGHDN and FVKESK. This CDR3 is built from 15 residues. CDR3: CASSQQRAVRETQYF. In DNA, the CDR3 is TGTGCCAGCAGCCAACAAAGGGCAGTACGAGAGACCCAGTACTTC.

In this sample, this clonotype turned up many times. J is TRBJ2-1 and V is TRBV7-6, with TRBD2 matching over 7 bases. CDR3 size: 15 residues. Per germline, CDR1 SGHVS and CDR2 FNYEAQ. The V and J ends lost 2 bases and 5 bases, in that order; junction bases with no gene match: 6. The CDR3 sequence: CASSLTGLDHNEQFF. The CDR3 DNA reads as TGTGCCAGCAGCTTAACCGGACTAGACCACAATGAGCAGTTCTTC.

This clonotype was recorded many times. The V call is TRBV11-3, the J call TRBJ2-1; D gene ambiguous. V lost 5 bases, J lost 7 bases, and 12 bases lay in between. Germline CDR1 is SGHNT and CDR2 is YENEEA. The CDR3 loop spans 13 amino acids. The CDR3 DNA sequence: TGTGCCAGCAGCATTTCGACGGTGAATGAGCAGTTCTTC. This encodes CASSISTVNEQFF.

This clonotype was observed at least ten times. This rearrangement joins TRBV16 to TRBJ1-6; 9 positions agree with TRBD1. Trimming took 4 bases from V and 8 from J; bases not matched to a gene: 3. CDR1 and CDR2 (germline): KGHSY, FQNENV. The CDR3 length is 14 residues. The DNA of the CDR3 is TGTGCCAGCAGCCCAAGGACAGGGGATTCACCCCTCCACTTT. It is translated as CASSPRTGDSPLHF.

About this clonotype: The CDR3 carries no conserved terminal phenylalanine or tryptophan, so it likely arises from a read error. J is TRBJ1-1 and V is TRBV5-6; D is undetermined. Germline V gives CDR1 SGHDT, CDR2 YYEEEE. V shed 1 base and J shed 2 bases, with 0 bases lying between them. The CDR3 covers 11 residues. The CDR3 nucleotides read TGTGCCAGCAGCTTGAACACTGAAGCTTTCCTT. Protein sequence: CASSLNTEAFL.

A note on this clonotype: This sequence may be a read error, since a much larger clone differs from it by one base. The chain carries TRBV18 and TRBJ2-1; D is perhaps TRBD1 (6 bases). The germline CDR1 and CDR2 sequences are KGHSH and LQKENI. The CDR3 is 13 residues long. CDR3 sequence: CSSSPGQNNEQFF. In nucleotides, the CDR3 is TGTTCCAGCTCACCAGGACAGAACAATGAGCAGTTCTTC.